Shown below are 8 T cell receptor beta chains from a single sample sequenced in a study of post-analysis software for immune sequencing data. Findings and caveats of the study: TRBV segments more frequent in patients than in controls numbered roughly 5 and included TRBV5-6, TRBV5-1 and TRBV20-1.

Their cognate antigens are unknown. Unique molecular identifiers tagged the TCR beta cDNA libraries. TCRdb redid the calling of the PCR reads with MiXCR, one entry per CDR3 protein. The data contain approximately 160,000 distinct CDR3 sequences, 30% of them singletons. Sequenced: blood. These receptors came from a girl aged 5-17 years with multiple sclerosis.

This clonotype was counted between two and nine times. Germline and junction disagree at one end, which may indicate a read error. This chain joins TRBV25-1 and TRBJ2-3; 8 nucleotides line up with TRBD1. This CDR3 comprises 13 residues. Germline V CDR1 and CDR2: MGHDK, SYGVNS. CDR3 DNA: TGTGCCAGCTCGACAGGGGCCACAGATGCGCAGTATTTT. Amino acids: CASSTGATDAQYF.

This chain joins TRBV10-3 and TRBJ2-5; possibly TRBD2 for D (5 bases). Between the trimmed V and J ends, which lost 10 bases and 0 bases, there was a span of 18 bases. CDR1 and CDR2 (germline): ENHRY, SYGVKD. CDR3 length equals 15 residues. DNA for the CDR3: TGTGCCACAGAGGTAGGAGGAACTCACCAAGAGACCCAGTACTTC. Its protein is CATEVGGTHQETQYF.

In regard to this clonotype: This may be a read error, as it is one base from a much larger clone. J is TRBJ2-1 and V is TRBV27, with 9 bases fitting TRBD2. The CDR3 is 15 residues long. After removal of 3 bases from V and 9 bases from J, the junction contained 9 bases not matched to a gene. Germline lookup yields CDR1 MNHEY and CDR2 SMNVEV (reference sequence). CDR3 in amino acids: CASSFLSGSPSEQFF. The CDR3, as DNA: TGTGCCAGCAGTTTCCTTAGCGGGAGTCCCAGTGAGCAGTTCTTC.

This clonotype was seen repeatedly, ten times or more. The CDR3 spells CASSLVAGGISYNEQFF. CDR3 DNA sequence: TGTGCCAGCAGCTTAGTAGCGGGAGGAATCTCCTACAATGAGCAGTTCTTC. The V and J genes are TRBV7-2 and TRBJ2-1; TRBD2 aligns across 10 bases. Germline V gene sequence: CDR1 SGHTA, CDR2 FQGNSA. The CDR3 contains 17 residues. The V and J ends lost 1 base and 0 bases, in that order; junction bases with no gene match: 3.

This clonotype was picked up a small number of times. V usage is TRBV20-1 and J usage is TRBJ1-4; the D gene is possibly TRBD1 (5 bases). The CDR3 is 13 residues long. V dropped 2 bases and J dropped 3 bases, with 7 bases sitting between them. Germline loops: CDR1 DFQATT, CDR2 SNEGSKA (reference sequence). The CDR3 protein is CSARRDPNEKLFF. CDR3 in DNA: TGCAGTGCTAGAAGGGACCCTAATGAAAAACTGTTTTTT.

V usage is TRBV3-1 and J usage is TRBJ1-2; D is possibly TRBD1 (5 bases). V lost 0 bases to trimming and J lost 10 bases, with 21 bases between them. The CDR3 is made up of 16 amino acids. Germline-derived CDR1 and CDR2 are LGHDT and YNNKEL (reference sequence). In nucleotides, the CDR3 is TGTGCCAGCAGCCAAGATAGACTGTCGGGGGTTCATGACTACACCTTC. Residues: CASSQDRLSGVHDYTF.

This clonotype was seen a handful of times. This chain connects TRBV6-5 to TRBJ1-1; possible D gene TRBD1, 5 bases. The germline V gene encodes CDR1 MNHEY and CDR2 SVGAGI. The CDR3 spans 12 residues. Deletions cut 2 bases from V and 9 bases from J, with 10 bases between. CDR3 nucleotide sequence: TGTGCCAGCAGTTACGACAGTACGAAAGCTTTCTTT. This translates into CASSYDSTKAFF.

This clonotype occurred many times. V usage is TRBV5-1 and J usage is TRBJ2-7, with 8 bases that match TRBD2. CDR1 and CDR2 (germline): SGHRS, YFSETQ. The CDR3 sequence is 16 residues long. With 4 bases clipped from V and 4 bases from J, the junction kept 13 bases outside the gene matches. The CDR3 protein is CASSPIAGKAGYEQYF. The CDR3 nucleotides read TGCGCCAGCAGCCCAATAGCGGGAAAGGCCGGATACGAGCAGTACTTC.